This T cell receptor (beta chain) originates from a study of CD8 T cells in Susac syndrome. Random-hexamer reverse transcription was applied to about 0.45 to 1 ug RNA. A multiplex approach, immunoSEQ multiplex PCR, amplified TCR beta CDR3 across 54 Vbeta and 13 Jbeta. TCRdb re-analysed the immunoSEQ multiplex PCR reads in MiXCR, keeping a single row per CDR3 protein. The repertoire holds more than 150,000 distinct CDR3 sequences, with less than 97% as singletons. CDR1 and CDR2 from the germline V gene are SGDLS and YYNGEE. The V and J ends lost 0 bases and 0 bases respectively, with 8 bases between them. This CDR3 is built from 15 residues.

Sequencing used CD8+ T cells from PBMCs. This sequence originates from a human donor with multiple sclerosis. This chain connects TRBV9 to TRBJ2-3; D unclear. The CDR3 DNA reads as TGTGCCAGCAGCGTAGAAGGGATCAGCACAGATACGCAGTATTTT. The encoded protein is CASSVEGISTDTQYF.